The count of the clone carrying this T cell receptor (beta chain) is one. Its matching antigen is unknown. This sample is drawn from a study of PD-1 blockade in classical Hodgkin lymphoma. Broader study findings: Lower baseline TCR diversity was reported for newly diagnosed patients than for healthy donors.

Repertoires were generated with immunoSEQ multiplex PCR, while TCRdb's copy carries only in-frame clones and drops some. The sample holds tens of thousands of clones; 60% to 85% are singletons and the top ten take around 2.4%. Autologous stem cell transplantation was followed by relapse in every patient, and brentuximab vedotin exposure varied. Thawed PBMCs were the source of CD4+ T cells, purified by magnetic negative selection. This CDR3 spans 13 amino acids. The clonotype was recovered from a human donor with classical Hodgkin lymphoma. Material: CD4+ T cells from blood, obtained at baseline. The V and J genes are TRBV21-1 and TRBJ1-5; TRBD1, the table's D call, lacks a check against the DNA. TRBV21-1 is deemed a pseudogene. The CDR3 DNA follows: TGTGCCAGCGGTGAGGGGGCTGGTCAGCCCCAGCATTTT. It translates to CASGEGAGQPQHF.